A selection of T cell receptor beta chains follows, all from one sample in a study of a mutant IDH1 vaccine in newly diagnosed glioma. The antigens of these receptors remain unknown. Only in-frame clones appear in the TCRdb table, and some are missing; sequencing was by immunoSEQ multiplex PCR. Counted here are tens of thousands of clones, 80% occurring once; the ten biggest clones make up more than 5.5%. Sample: PBMCs, taken from a glioma patient whose treatment included an IDH1 peptide vaccine. The receptors come from a man aged 50-60 years with glioma. The CDR3 runs from the conserved cysteine through the conserved F or W. The D gene is left open where the match is weak. The size of a clone is reported for some rows only, either as once, few or many, or as a class for expanded clones.

V: TRBV19; size: NA; J: TRBJ2-2; D: NA; DNA: TGTGCCAGTACCGGGGACACCGGGGAGCTGTTTTTT; CDR3: CASTGDTGELFF
V: TRBV19; size: NA; J: TRBJ1-5; D: NA; DNA: TGTGCCAGTAGCTTCTCCGACAGTTCTCAGCCCCAGCATTTT; CDR3: CASSFSDSSQPQHF
V: TRBV2; size: NA; J: TRBJ2-5; D: NA; DNA: TGTGCCAGGAAGCTCCCGGCACGGGAGACCCAGTACTTC; CDR3: CARKLPARETQYF
V: TRBV4-3; size: NA; J: TRBJ2-1; D: NA; DNA: TGCGCCAGCAGCCTCTCAACCAGCTCCTACAATGAGCAGTTCTTC; CDR3: CASSLSTSSYNEQFF
V: TRBV23-1; size: NA; J: TRBJ1-2; D: NA; DNA: TGCGCCAGCAGTAAGAGGGCTAACTATGGCTACACCTTC; CDR3: CASSKRANYGYTF
V: TRBV14; size: once; J: TRBJ2-1; D: NA; DNA: TGTGCCAGCAGCCAAGACGGGGGAATATGGGAGCAGTTCTTC; CDR3: CASSQDGGIWEQFF
V: TRBV4-1; size: NA; J: TRBJ2-7; D: TRBD2; DNA: TGCGCCAGCAGCCAAGGGGGGGGGACCGAGCAGTACTTC; CDR3: CASSQGGGTEQYF
V: TRBV18; size: few; J: TRBJ1-1; D: NA; DNA: TGTGCCAGCTCACCAATGGGGAACACTGAAGCTTTCTTT; CDR3: CASSPMGNTEAFF
V: TRBV7-9; size: NA; J: TRBJ1-1; D: NA; DNA: TGTGCCAGCAGCCCGCCCCTTGGGAAGAACACTGAAGCTTTCTTT; CDR3: CASSPPLGKNTEAFF
V: TRBV5-5; size: NA; J: TRBJ1-4; D: TRBD1; DNA: TGTGCCAGCAACTCACCGGGACAGGGGCTAACTAATGAAAAACTGTTTTTT; CDR3: CASNSPGQGLTNEKLFF
V: TRBV13; size: NA; J: TRBJ1-3; D: TRBD1; DNA: TGTGCCAGCAGCCGACAGGGGGGGTCTGGAAACACCATATATTTT; CDR3: CASSRQGGSGNTIYF
V: TRBV4-1; size: NA; J: TRBJ1-1; D: NA; DNA: TGCGCCAGCAGCCAAGGTCCGAACACTGAAGCTTTCTTT; CDR3: CASSQGPNTEAFF
V: TRBV6-1; size: few; J: TRBJ1-5; D: NA; DNA: TGTGCCAGCTCCCAGGGGAATCAGCCCCAGCATTTT; CDR3: CASSQGNQPQHF
V: TRBV4-3; size: once; J: TRBJ1-2; D: NA; DNA: TGCGCCAGCAGCCAAGATAAGGGGAACTATGGCTACACCTTC; CDR3: CASSQDKGNYGYTF
V: TRBV5-1; size: NA; J: TRBJ2-5; D: NA; DNA: TGCGCCAGCAGCGAGGGTTCTCAAGAGACCCAGTACTTC; CDR3: CASSEGSQETQYF
V: TRBV27; size: NA; J: TRBJ2-7; D: TRBD1; DNA: TGTGCCAGCAGTCCGGCCGGACAGGGGTACGAGCAGTACTTC; CDR3: CASSPAGQGYEQYF
V: TRBV28; size: NA; J: TRBJ2-7; D: TRBD1; DNA: TGTGCCAGCTATGGACAGGGGATAATCTCCTACGAGCAGTACTTC; CDR3: CASYGQGIISYEQYF
V: TRBV27; size: NA; J: TRBJ1-1; D: NA; DNA: TGTGCCAGCAGTTCTCCAGGGTCGGAAGCTTTCTTT; CDR3: CASSSPGSEAFF
V: TRBV19; size: NA; J: TRBJ1-5; D: NA; DNA: TGTGCCAGTAAAGGCGGCGGGAGCAATCAGCCCCAGCATTTT; CDR3: CASKGGGSNQPQHF
V: TRBV9; size: NA; J: TRBJ1-2; D: TRBD1; DNA: TGTGCCAGCAGCCCCCGGACAGGCGCTGGCTACACCTTC; CDR3: CASSPRTGAGYTF
V: TRBV5-1; size: NA; J: TRBJ2-3; D: NA; DNA: TGCGCCAGCAGCTTGGGGGCAGATACGCAGTATTTT; CDR3: CASSLGADTQYF
V: TRBV10-1; size: NA; J: TRBJ2-5; D: NA; DNA: TGCGCCAGCAGCCGTAAAGTTTACCAAGAGACCCAGTACTTC; CDR3: CASSRKVYQETQYF
V: TRBV5-6; size: NA; J: TRBJ1-1; D: NA; DNA: TGTGCCAGCACCCTCGGTAGATCCAACACTGAAGCTTTCTTT; CDR3: CASTLGRSNTEAFF
V: TRBV6-1; size: NA; J: TRBJ1-5; D: NA; DNA: TGTGCCAGCAGTCCCAGGGACATGCGTCAGCCCCAGCATTTT; CDR3: CASSPRDMRQPQHF
V: TRBV30; size: NA; J: TRBJ2-7; D: NA; DNA: TGTGCCGGCCGGGACTCGAGATACGAGCAGTACTTC; CDR3: CAGRDSRYEQYF
V: TRBV7-2; size: few; J: TRBJ2-7; D: NA; DNA: TGTGCCAGCACCAAACAACAAGGGGTCCTCTACGAGCAGTACTTC; CDR3: CASTKQQGVLYEQYF
V: TRBV15; size: few; J: TRBJ2-1; D: NA; DNA: TGTGCCACCAGCAGAGATCCCAATGAGCAGTTCTTC; CDR3: CATSRDPNEQFF
V: TRBV19; size: few; J: TRBJ1-5; D: NA; DNA: TGTGCCAGTAGTATTGGGGGAAATCAGCCCCAGCATTTT; CDR3: CASSIGGNQPQHF
V: TRBV4-1; size: NA; J: TRBJ1-2; D: NA; DNA: TGCGCCAGCAGCCAGCACACCGAATCGGATGGCTACACCTTC; CDR3: CASSQHTESDGYTF
V: TRBV5-1; size: few; J: TRBJ1-5; D: NA; DNA: TGCGCCAGCAGCCTCGGGGGTTTAGGTCAGCCCCAGCATTTT; CDR3: CASSLGGLGQPQHF
V: TRBV5-4; size: NA; J: TRBJ1-6; D: TRBD1; DNA: TGTGCCAGCAGCTTGGACAGGGGAAATTCACCCCTCCACTTT; CDR3: CASSLDRGNSPLHF
V: TRBV6-5; size: NA; J: TRBJ2-7; D: TRBD1; DNA: TGTGCCAGCAGTTACGGACAGGGACCTTACGAGCAGTACTTC; CDR3: CASSYGQGPYEQYF
V: TRBV5-1; size: NA; J: TRBJ1-4; D: NA; DNA: TGCGCCAGCAGCTTGGAGAGAACGAATGAAAAACTGTTTTTT; CDR3: CASSLERTNEKLFF
V: TRBV19; size: once; J: TRBJ1-1; D: NA; DNA: TGTGCCAGTAGTATTGGGACAAGGGGCCTAAACACTGAAGCTTTCTTT; CDR3: CASSIGTRGLNTEAFF
V: TRBV19; size: NA; J: TRBJ2-2; D: NA; DNA: TGTGCCAGTAACACCCCCGGGGGCGGCGGGGAGCTGTTTTTT; CDR3: CASNTPGGGGELFF
V: TRBV28; size: few; J: TRBJ1-5; D: TRBD1; DNA: TGTGCCAGCAGTGGATACGGACAGGTCAATCAGCCCCAGCATTTT; CDR3: CASSGYGQVNQPQHF
V: TRBV18; size: NA; J: TRBJ1-2; D: NA; DNA: TGTGCCAGCTCAGTGGACAGTACCTATGGCTACACCTTC; CDR3: CASSVDSTYGYTF
V: TRBV6-6; size: NA; J: TRBJ1-1; D: TRBD1; DNA: TGTGCCAGCAGTTACCGACAGGGGGCTGGAACTGAAGCTTTCTTT; CDR3: CASSYRQGAGTEAFF
V: TRBV2; size: NA; J: TRBJ2-3; D: NA; DNA: TGTGCCAGCAGTGCGGAAGATACGCAGTATTTT; CDR3: CASSAEDTQYF
V: TRBV9; size: NA; J: TRBJ2-7; D: TRBD1; DNA: TGTGCCAGCAGCCAAGGGACAGGGGGAGGCGAGCAGTACTTC; CDR3: CASSQGTGGGEQYF
V: TRBV7-9; size: NA; J: TRBJ2-7; D: NA; DNA: TGTGCCAGCAGCCCCCCCCTAGGCTCCTACGAGCAGTACTTC; CDR3: CASSPPLGSYEQYF
V: TRBV7-9; size: NA; J: TRBJ2-5; D: TRBD1; DNA: TGTGCCAGCAGCGACAGGGACAGAGGCCAGTACTTC; CDR3: CASSDRDRGQYF
V: TRBV2; size: NA; J: TRBJ2-6; D: NA; DNA: TGTGCCAGTAACGGAGGTCCTGCAACCCCCTCTGGGGCCAACGTCCTGACTTTC; CDR3: CASNGGPATPSGANVLTF
V: TRBV18; size: NA; J: TRBJ1-5; D: NA; DNA: TGTGCCAGCTCACCCCAACATGGGCAGCCCCAGCATTTT; CDR3: CASSPQHGQPQHF
V: TRBV11-2; size: NA; J: TRBJ2-7; D: NA; DNA: TGTGCCAGCAGCCAAGACATTTTAAGCTACGAGCAGTACTTC; CDR3: CASSQDILSYEQYF
V: TRBV4-1; size: NA; J: TRBJ1-1; D: NA; DNA: TGCGCCAGCAGCCAAGAAAAGAGGTGGACTGAAGCTTTCTTT; CDR3: CASSQEKRWTEAFF
V: TRBV14; size: NA; J: TRBJ2-7; D: NA; DNA: TGTGCCAGCAGCCTCGGGGGAGGGGGCGTCGACGAGCAGTACTTC; CDR3: CASSLGGGGVDEQYF
V: TRBV2; size: NA; J: TRBJ1-5; D: TRBD1; DNA: TGTGCCACCCACAGGGGGCGAGATCAGCCCCAGCATTTT; CDR3: CATHRGRDQPQHF